The 30 T cell receptor beta chains below come from one sample, sequenced in a study of T cell responses to AZD1222 COVID-19 vaccine. Sequencing used immunoSEQ multiplex PCR; TCRdb keeps in-frame clones, though not all of them. The data show 95,000 to 150,000 clones, with 92% seen just once and 14% held by the top ten. Sequencing used peripheral blood, obtained on day 0 of AZD1222 vaccination. The source of these receptors is an adult in good health.

The chain has TRBV29-1 and TRBJ2-5; 9 bases agree with TRBD2. Trimming cost V 3 bases and J 4 bases; bases outside gene matches: 12. The CDR3 is 16 amino acids. The germline V gene has CDR1 SQVTM and CDR2 ANQGSEA. CDR3 region: CSVDGSGSRWRETQYF. The CDR3 DNA reads TGCAGCGTTGATGGTAGCGGGAGTCGGTGGAGAGAGACCCAGTACTTC. Drawing the rest from reference TRBV29-1 and TRBJ2-5, the complete variable domain is SAVISQKPSRDICQRGTSLTIQCQVDSQVTMMFWYRQQPGQSLTLIATANQGSEATYESGFVIDKFPISRPNLTFSTLTVSNMSPEDSSIYLCSVDGSGSRWRETQYFGPGTRLLVL.

J is TRBJ1-1 and V is TRBV20-1; no definite D call. The V and J ends lost 5 bases and 11 bases respectively, with 15 bases between them. This CDR3 is built from 11 residues. Per the germline V gene, CDR1 is DFQATT and CDR2 is SNEGSKA (reference sequence). CDR3 nucleotide sequence: TGCAGTGCTTTGGAACCCCCCTTTGCTTTCTTT. Translated, it gives CSALEPPFAFF.

This clone was recorded only once. The chain carries TRBV9 and TRBJ1-5, with D possibly matching TRBD1 (6 bases). Trimming took 3 bases from V and 2 from J, leaving 21 bases between them. The CDR3 length is 18 residues. Germline V gene data show CDR1 as SGDLS and CDR2 as YYNGEE. As DNA, the CDR3 is TGTGCCAGCAGCGCGTTACAGGGTCCGATGCGGGGCAATCAGCCCCAGCATTTT. Translating it yields CASSALQGPMRGNQPQHF.

This clone was detected once. The chain is built from TRBV7-2 and TRBJ1-1; no reliable D call. V was shortened by 3 bases and J by 0 bases, with 11 bases between the two germline ends. Per germline, CDR1 SGHTA and CDR2 FQGNSA. The CDR3 consists of 15 residues. CDR3 DNA: TGTGCCAGCAGCTTGAGACGGTCTATGAACACTGAAGCTTTCTTT. Translation gives CASSLRRSMNTEAFF.

Remarks on this clone: This sample includes further DNA sequences coding for the same CDR3. This chain joins TRBV11-2 and TRBJ1-2, with D possibly matching TRBD1 (5 bases). This CDR3 has 14 residues. The V gene lost 5 bases and the J gene lost 3 bases, with 13 bases spanning the gap. Per germline, CDR1 SGHAT and CDR2 FQNNGV. CDR3: CASSPTGTYYGYTF. CDR3 bases: TGTGCCAGCAGCCCTACCGGGACCTACTATGGCTACACCTTC.

The chain combines TRBV7-9 with TRBJ2-6; D uncertain. The CDR3 totals 14 residues. Germline CDR1 is SEHNR and CDR2 is FQNEAQ (reference sequence). Between the trimmed V and J ends, which lost 5 bases and 4 bases, there was a span of 9 bases. The CDR3 loop is CASSPRSGANVLTF. As DNA, the CDR3 is TGTGCCAGCAGCCCCCGTTCCGGGGCCAACGTCCTGACTTTC.

V and J are TRBV5-1 and TRBJ2-3, with TRBD2 matching over 8 bases. The junction had 7 bases not matched to a gene; V was cut back by 4 bases and J by 0 bases. From germline, CDR1 is SGHRS and CDR2 YFSETQ. The CDR3 extends over 16 amino acids. CDR3 coding DNA: TGCGCCAGCAGCGTAACCGGGACTAGGAGCACAGATACGCAGTATTTT. Its translation is CASSVTGTRSTDTQYF.

V and J are TRBV6-5 and TRBJ1-3; D ambiguous. The V end lost 0 bases, the J end lost 1 base, and 10 bases lay between the germline ends. Germline assignment: CDR1 MNHEY and CDR2 SVGAGI. CDR3 size: 16 residues. In nucleotides, the CDR3 is TGTGCCAGCAGTTACTCCGCCTTAGGGTCTGGAAACACCATATATTTT. It yields the protein CASSYSALGSGNTIYF.

This chain links TRBV4-3 with TRBJ1-4; D gene ambiguous. Germline CDR1 reads LGHNA; CDR2 reads YSLEER. The V gene lost 8 bases and the J gene lost 7 bases, with 23 bases spanning the gap. This CDR3 comprises 16 residues. The CDR3 loop reads CASANGLGNAGEKLFF. The CDR3 coding sequence is TGCGCCAGCGCCAACGGATTGGGGAACGCGGGTGAAAAACTGTTTTTT.

This rearrangement joins TRBV11-2 to TRBJ2-5; D unclear. Between the trimmed V and J ends, which lost 0 bases and 0 bases, there was a span of 5 bases. The germline gives CDR1 SGHAT, CDR2 FQNNGV. The length of the CDR3 is 14 residues. The CDR3 protein is CASSLDAYQETQYF. For the CDR3, the DNA is TGTGCCAGCAGCTTAGACGCGTACCAAGAGACCCAGTACTTC.

This clone was observed a handful of times. V and J are TRBV11-2 and TRBJ1-5, with a possible D match to TRBD1 (5 bases). The length of the CDR3 is 14 residues. The V end was cut by 1 base, the J end by 5 bases, with 9 bases between. Per the germline V gene, CDR1 is SGHAT and CDR2 is FQNNGV. The CDR3 sequence: CASSLAGGDQPQHF. The CDR3 coding sequence is TGTGCCAGCAGCTTAGCCGGGGGAGATCAGCCCCAGCATTTT.

This sequence joins TRBV19 and TRBJ2-7; D call uncertain. This CDR3 is built from 14 residues. Per the germline V gene, CDR1 is LNHDA and CDR2 is SQIVND (reference sequence). Trimming shortened V by 3 bases and J by 2 bases, and 11 bases separated the two germline ends. CDR3 nucleotides: TGTGCCAGTAGTATTATGGACGGAGCCTACGAGCAGTACTTC. Translated, it gives CASSIMDGAYEQYF.

The chain recombines TRBV5-1 with TRBJ2-1; tentatively, D is TRBD2 (5 bases). V gave up 0 bases and J gave up 15 bases, with 13 bases separating them. This CDR3 is built from 12 residues. Germline V lookup: CDR1 SGHRS, CDR2 YFSETQ. The CDR3 DNA reads as TGCGCCAGCAGCTTGGAAGGACGCGGGCGGTTCTTC. Translated: CASSLEGRGRFF.

This clone was counted a single time. The V and J genes are TRBV20-1 and TRBJ2-7; possible D gene TRBD1, 6 bases. The V gene's germline CDR1 is DFQATT and CDR2 SNEGSKA (reference sequence). This CDR3 is built from 11 residues. Between the trimmed V and J ends, which lost 6 bases and 4 bases, there was a span of 10 bases. CDR3 loop: CSAKRGYEQYF. The DNA for the CDR3 is TGCAGTGCCAAAAGGGGGTACGAGCAGTACTTC.

This clone was detected ten times or more. The chain employs TRBV25-1 and TRBJ2-7; TRBD1 matches 7 bases. Unmatched junction bases numbered 6, after V lost 1 base and J lost 3 bases. This CDR3 is 15 amino acids long. Looked up from germline, CDR1 is MGHDK and CDR2 is SYGVNS. The CDR3 loop reads CASSESAGGRYEQYF. The CDR3, as DNA: TGTGCCAGCAGTGAATCTGCAGGGGGTCGCTACGAGCAGTACTTC.

The chain employs TRBV9 and TRBJ1-3; 9 positions agree with TRBD1. Germline V gene lookup returns CDR1 SGDLS and CDR2 YYNGEE. The V segment lost 4 bases and the J segment 2 bases; nucleotides outside the gene matches: 13. This CDR3 contains 18 residues. The CDR3 DNA is TGTGCCAGCAGCCCAGCTTCTGGACAGGGGTACGCTGGAAACACCATATATTTT. Its protein product is CASSPASGQGYAGNTIYF.

This sequence joins TRBV3-1 (or the pseudogene TRBV3-2) and TRBJ1-2; D possibly corresponds to TRBD1 (6 bases). CDR3 size: 17 residues. V lost 0 bases, J lost 1 base, and 15 bases lay in between. Germline CDR1 is LGHDT and CDR2 is YNNKEL (reference sequence). CDR3 nucleotides: TGTGCCAGCAGCCAAGAGGCAGGGGCCTGGCTTAACTATGGCTACACCTTC. Residues: CASSQEAGAWLNYGYTF.

V usage is TRBV2 and J usage is TRBJ1-2; D may be TRBD1 (5 bases). The V end was cut by 7 bases, the J end by 5 bases, with 11 bases between. Germline V lookup: CDR1 SNHLY, CDR2 FYNNEI. The CDR3 runs to 12 residues. CDR3 bases: TGTGCCAGCACAGGGTTTGAGTATGGCTACACCTTC. Protein product: CASTGFEYGYTF.

V and J are TRBV18 and TRBJ1-2, with TRBD1 matching 7 bases. The CDR3 has 16 amino acids. J gave up 8 bases and V 3 bases, and 15 bases lay outside the gene matches. CDR1 KGHSH and CDR2 LQKENI come from the germline V gene. DNA for the CDR3: TGTGCCAGCTCACCCAACGACAGGGTCGCCGGTCAAGGCTACACCTTC. Encoded protein: CASSPNDRVAGQGYTF. Looking up the rest from reference TRBV18 and TRBJ1-2 gives the full variable domain: NAGVMQNPRHLVRRRGQEARLRCSPMKGHSHVYWYRQLPEEGLKFMVYLQKENIIDESGMPKERFSAEFPKEGPSILRIQQVVRGDSAAYFCASSPNDRVAGQGYTFGSGTRLTVV.

In this sample, this clone turned up once. The V call is TRBV24-1, the J call TRBJ2-1; no definite D call. V was shortened by 4 bases and J by 7 bases, with 4 bases between the two germline ends. From germline, CDR1 is KGHDR and CDR2 SFDVKD. This CDR3 is 11 amino acids long. The CDR3 region has the DNA TGTGCCACCAGTGACGCGAATGAGCAGTTCTTC. This sequence encodes CATSDANEQFF.

The gene calls are TRBV4-3 and TRBJ2-3, with a weak D call TRBD2 (6 bases). V gave up 0 bases and J gave up 7 bases, with 14 bases separating them. The CDR3 is made up of 15 amino acids. Germline CDR1 and CDR2: LGHNA and YSLEER. In DNA, the CDR3 is TGCGCCAGCAGCCAAGATCCCCGGGGGAGGAATACGCAGTATTTT. Protein sequence: CASSQDPRGRNTQYF.

The chain links TRBV30 to TRBJ1-2; D not certain. V lost 2 bases and J lost 5, with 6 bases in between. The CDR3 consists of 11 residues. Per germline, CDR1 GTSNPN and CDR2 SVGIG (reference sequence). The CDR3 bases are TGTGCCTGGAGTCTTAGTTATGGCTACACCTTC. Its translation is CAWSLSYGYTF.

The chain combines TRBV7-2 with TRBJ1-6; TRBD1 matches 7 bases. The V segment lost 5 bases and the J segment 4 bases; nucleotides outside the gene matches: 2. The CDR3 has 14 residues. CDR1 and CDR2 from the germline V gene are SGHTA and FQGNSA. CDR3 sequence reads: CASSRDSYNSPLHF. Written as DNA, the CDR3 is TGTGCCAGCAGCCGGGACAGTTATAATTCACCCCTCCACTTT.

CDR3 amino acids: CASEQGSGNQPQHF. The CDR3 DNA reads as TGTGCCAGTGAACAGGGGTCAGGCAATCAGCCCCAGCATTTT. The J gene is TRBJ1-5, the V gene TRBV2, with 7 bases matching TRBD1. Germline loops: CDR1 SNHLY, CDR2 FYNNEI. Unmatched junction bases numbered 7, after V lost 9 bases and J lost 2 bases. The CDR3 spans 14 residues. The full variable domain, completed using reference TRBV2 and TRBJ1-5, is EPEVTQTPSHQVTQMGQEVILRCVPISNHLYFYWYRQILGQKVEFLVSFYNNEISEKSEIFDDQFSVERPDGSNFTLKIRSTKLEDSAMYFCASEQGSGNQPQHFGDGTRLSIL.

The rearrangement joins TRBV28 to TRBJ1-6, with D uncertain. The germline CDR1 and CDR2 sequences are MDHEN and SYDVKM. There are 16 residues in the CDR3. V was pared by 6 bases and J by 9 bases, with 21 bases between. CDR3 DNA sequence: TGTGCCAGCAGCAGTTCTCGGGAGGGATTCGGTTCACCCCTCCACTTT. Amino acid sequence: CASSSSREGFGSPLHF.

J is TRBJ2-7 and V is TRBV6-5; TRBD2 aligns across 11 bases. From germline, CDR1 is MNHEY and CDR2 SVGAGI. CDR3 size: 14 residues. With V trimmed by 6 bases and J by 2 bases, 3 bases remained unmatched. The DNA for the CDR3 is TGTGCCAGCAGACTAGCGGGGGTTCCCTACGAGCAGTACTTC. Translated, it gives CASRLAGVPYEQYF.

This clone was recorded only once. V gene TRBV7-2 combines with J gene TRBJ1-1; D is uncertain. CDR3 size: 12 residues. With 3 bases removed from V and 7 bases from J, the gap between germline ends came to 9 bases. CDR1 SGHTA and CDR2 FQGNSA come from the germline V gene. CDR3 in DNA: TGTGCCAGCAGCTTCCGTGAGAATGAAGCTTTCTTT. It is translated as CASSFRENEAFF.

A single count supports this clone. V gene TRBV11-2 combines with J gene TRBJ1-1; 9 nucleotides agree with TRBD1. V was pared by 5 bases and J by 0 bases, with 7 bases of the junction left unmatched. The germline gives CDR1 SGHAT, CDR2 FQNNGV. CDR3 length equals 16 residues. CDR3 residues: CASSKATGGMNTEAFF. CDR3 nucleotides: TGTGCCAGCAGCAAAGCGACAGGGGGAATGAACACTGAAGCTTTCTTT. The full variable domain, in which reference TRBV11-2 and TRBJ1-1 provide the parts outside the CDR3, is EAGVAQSPRYKIIEKRQSVAFWCNPISGHATLYWYQQILGQGPKLLIQFQNNGVVDDSQLPKDRFSAERLKGVDSTLKIQPAKLEDSAVYLCASSKATGGMNTEAFFGQGTRLTVV.

J is TRBJ1-5 and V is TRBV29-1; the D is unclear. Trimming took off 4 bases at V and 0 bases at J, with 10 bases between the two ends. The germline gives CDR1 SQVTM, CDR2 ANQGSEA. The CDR3 runs 14 residues. Here the CDR3 reads CSVGSDYSNQPQHF. The CDR3 DNA reads TGCAGCGTTGGGTCAGATTATAGCAATCAGCCCCAGCATTTT.

The chain carries TRBV9 and TRBJ1-3; 7 bases align to TRBD1. This CDR3 spans 16 amino acids. Germline V gives CDR1 SGDLS, CDR2 YYNGEE. The J segment lost 0 bases and the V segment lost 2 bases, leaving 5 bases of the junction unmatched. The CDR3 loop reads CASSVFDRASGNTIYF. DNA of the CDR3: TGTGCCAGCAGCGTGTTCGACAGGGCCTCTGGAAACACCATATATTTT.